This TCR beta chain comes out of a study of cytomegalovirus exposure and HLA in healthy donors. Study findings and constraints: A subsequent analysis found that TCR clusters from the first cohort also tended to co-occur in the 90 to 150 validation repertoires, with 90% to 95% of cluster scores above 0.

Sequenced by immunoSEQ multiplex PCR; TCRdb stores in-frame clones only, minus some. The data contain roughly 270,000 clones, around nine tenths of them singletons. Comments on this clone: Antigen specificity is unknown.

Trimming left V 11 bases short and J 1 base short, with 15 bases between. The CDR3 spans 13 residues. CDR1 is MDHEN, CDR2 SYDVKM, per germline. The chain couples TRBV28 to TRBJ2-7, with a possible D match to TRBD2 (5 bases). Sample: PBMCs. The clonotype was recovered from a woman aged 18-29 years in good health and CMV-seronegative. CDR3 sequence reads: CAGQWTGSYEQYF. The CDR3 coding sequence is TGTGCCGGTCAGTGGACTGGGTCCTACGAGCAGTACTTC.